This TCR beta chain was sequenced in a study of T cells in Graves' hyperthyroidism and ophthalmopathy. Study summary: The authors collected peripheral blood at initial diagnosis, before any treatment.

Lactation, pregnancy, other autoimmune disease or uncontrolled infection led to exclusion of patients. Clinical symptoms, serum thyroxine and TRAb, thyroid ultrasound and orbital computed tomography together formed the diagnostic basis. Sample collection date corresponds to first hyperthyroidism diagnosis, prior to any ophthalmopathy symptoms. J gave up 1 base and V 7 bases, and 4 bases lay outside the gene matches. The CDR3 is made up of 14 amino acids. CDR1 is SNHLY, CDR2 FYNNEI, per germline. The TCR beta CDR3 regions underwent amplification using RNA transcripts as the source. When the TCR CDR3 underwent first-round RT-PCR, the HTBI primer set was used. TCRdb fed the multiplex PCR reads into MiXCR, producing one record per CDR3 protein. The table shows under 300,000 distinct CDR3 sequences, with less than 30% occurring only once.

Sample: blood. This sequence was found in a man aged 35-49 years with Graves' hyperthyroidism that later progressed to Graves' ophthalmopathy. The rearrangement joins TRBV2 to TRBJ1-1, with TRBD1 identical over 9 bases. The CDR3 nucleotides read TGTGCCAGCATCCTGGACAGGGGGAACACTGAAGCTTTCTTT. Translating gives CASILDRGNTEAFF. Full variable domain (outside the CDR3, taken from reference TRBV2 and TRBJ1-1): EPEVTQTPSHQVTQMGQEVILRCVPISNHLYFYWYRQILGQKVEFLVSFYNNEISEKSEIFDDQFSVERPDGSNFTLKIRSTKLEDSAMYFCASILDRGNTEAFFGQGTRLTVV.